One and the same sample provided the 2 T cell receptor beta chains below, sequenced in a study of blood T cells in healthy people across ages (dated by TCRdb to between 2014 and 2016). Receptor amplification or capture employed 5' RACE. TCRdb records Illumina HiSeq 2500 as the sequencer. A second roughly 6 to 11 cycle PCR used a sample-barcoded 5' primer and a J-beta primer mix. TCRdb reran the public reads through fastp at Q25 and MiXCR, keeping productive beta chains. Each entry merges the rows of one CDR3 protein and shows their most common DNA and genes. This sample lists approximately 800,000 distinct CDR3 sequences; under 40% were detected once. The ten largest clones take up roughly 13% of the sample. Material: blood. These receptors were obtained from a man between 18 and 35 years old in good health.

The V call is TRBV6-7, the J call TRBJ1-5; D is undetermined. TRBV6-7 is annotated as an ORF whose role is uncertain. The CDR3 spans 15 residues. Deletions cut 0 bases from V and 0 bases from J, with 6 bases between. For the CDR3, the DNA is TGTGCCAGCAGTTACTCAAAGGTTAGCAATCAGCCCCAGCATTTT. It encodes CASSYSKVSNQPQHF.

This clonotype has at least ten counts. This chain uses TRBV12-3 or TRBV12-4 with TRBJ2-7; D is tentatively TRBD1 or TRBD2 (5 bases each). The CDR3 runs 12 residues. V was clipped by 3 bases and J by 5 bases, with 8 bases between them. The CDR3 region has the DNA TGTGCCAGCAGTTTTGAGGGGAACGAGCAGTACTTC. Translating it yields CASSFEGNEQYF.